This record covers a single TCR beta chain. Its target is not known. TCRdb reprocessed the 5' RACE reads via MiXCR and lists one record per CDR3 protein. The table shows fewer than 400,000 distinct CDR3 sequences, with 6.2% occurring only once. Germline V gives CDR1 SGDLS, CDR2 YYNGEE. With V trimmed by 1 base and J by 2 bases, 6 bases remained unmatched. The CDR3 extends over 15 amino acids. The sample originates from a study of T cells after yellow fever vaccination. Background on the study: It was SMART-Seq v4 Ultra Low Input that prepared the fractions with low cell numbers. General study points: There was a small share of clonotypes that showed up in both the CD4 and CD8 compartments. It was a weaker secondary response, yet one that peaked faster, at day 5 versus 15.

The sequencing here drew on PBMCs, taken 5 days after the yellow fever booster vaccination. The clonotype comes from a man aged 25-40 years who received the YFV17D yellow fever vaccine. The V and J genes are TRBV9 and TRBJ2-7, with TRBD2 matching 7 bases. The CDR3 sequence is CASSVRASGTYEQYF. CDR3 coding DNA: TGTGCCAGCAGCGTACGGGCTAGCGGCACCTACGAGCAGTACTTC.